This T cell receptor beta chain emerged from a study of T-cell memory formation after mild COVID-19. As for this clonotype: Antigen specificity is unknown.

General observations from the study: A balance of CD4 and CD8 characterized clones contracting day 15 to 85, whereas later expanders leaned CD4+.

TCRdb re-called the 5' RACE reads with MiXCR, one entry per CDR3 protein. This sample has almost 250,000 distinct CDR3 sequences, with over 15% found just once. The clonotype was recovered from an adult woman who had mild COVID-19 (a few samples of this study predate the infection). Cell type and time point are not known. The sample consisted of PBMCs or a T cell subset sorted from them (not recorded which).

CDR3 DNA: TGTGCCAGCAGAAGAGGGAGCACAGATACGCAGTATTTT. It yields the protein CASRRGSTDTQYF. The chain has TRBV12-3 or TRBV12-4 and TRBJ2-3, with a weak D call TRBD2 (5 bases). The CDR3 sequence is 13 residues long. V was shortened by 6 bases and J by 0 bases, with 7 bases between the two germline ends.